This T cell receptor beta chain is from a study of patients and donors after allogeneic stem cell transplantation. This clonotype has more than one count but fewer than ten. TCRdb recomputed calls from the RT-PCR reads with MiXCR, one row per CDR3 protein. The table shows over 400,000 distinct CDR3 sequences, with approximately 16% occurring only once. V dropped 8 bases and J dropped 5; count of bases not matched to a gene: 11. Germline V gene lookup returns CDR1 LNHDA and CDR2 SQIVND (reference sequence). The CDR3 sequence is 15 residues long. The clonotype originates from a human donor who was either an allogeneic HSCT recipient or a stem cell or donor lymphocyte infusion donor (not recorded which). It is not recorded whose cells these are; they may come from a transplant donor. The V gene is TRBV19, the J gene TRBJ1-2, with 10 nucleotides matching TRBD1. Material for sequencing was blood, either unsorted or a sorted T cell fraction (not recorded which). The CDR3 nucleotides read TGTGCCAGTGCCGTTTTGACAGGGGGCGGGTATGGCTACACCTTC. It is translated as CASAVLTGGGYGYTF.